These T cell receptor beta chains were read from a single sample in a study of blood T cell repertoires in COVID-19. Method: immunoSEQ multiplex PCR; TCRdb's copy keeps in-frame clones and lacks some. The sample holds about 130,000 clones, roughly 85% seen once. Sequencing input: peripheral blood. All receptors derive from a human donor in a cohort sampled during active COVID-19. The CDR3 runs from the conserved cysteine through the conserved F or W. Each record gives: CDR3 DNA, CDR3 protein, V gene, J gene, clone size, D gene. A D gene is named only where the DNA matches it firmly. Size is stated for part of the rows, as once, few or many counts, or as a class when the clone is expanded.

CDR3nt: TGTGCCAGCACAGAGGTTGGCAACACTGAAGCTTTCTTT; CDR3aa: CASTEVGNTEAFF; v_gene: TRBV6-5; j_gene: TRBJ1-1; abundance: -; d_gene: -
CDR3nt: TGTGCCATCAGTGAGCCGGACAGCAATTCACCCCTCCACTTT; CDR3aa: CAISEPDSNSPLHF; v_gene: TRBV10-3; j_gene: TRBJ1-6; abundance: few; d_gene: -
CDR3nt: TGTGCCAGCAGCTTGCAGAATAACTATGGCTACACCTTC; CDR3aa: CASSLQNNYGYTF; v_gene: TRBV7-9; j_gene: TRBJ1-2; abundance: few; d_gene: -
CDR3nt: TGTGCCAGCCGCCTAGCGGGAGGGGGCACAGATACGCAGTATTTT; CDR3aa: CASRLAGGGTDTQYF; v_gene: TRBV7-2; j_gene: TRBJ2-3; abundance: few; d_gene: TRBD2
CDR3nt: TGCGCCAGCAGCTCTGGACTAGCGGGGCCCTACGAGCAGTACTTC; CDR3aa: CASSSGLAGPYEQYF; v_gene: TRBV5-1; j_gene: TRBJ2-7; abundance: -; d_gene: TRBD2
CDR3nt: TGTGCCAGCAGCAACCTCGGCGGGAGGGGCCCGGGGGAGCTGTTTTTT; CDR3aa: CASSNLGGRGPGELFF; v_gene: TRBV7-2; j_gene: TRBJ2-2; abundance: -; d_gene: TRBD2
CDR3nt: TGTGCCAGCAGCTTTCCGGGACAGGGGATTCAAGAGACCCAGTACTTC; CDR3aa: CASSFPGQGIQETQYF; v_gene: TRBV7-9; j_gene: TRBJ2-5; abundance: -; d_gene: TRBD1
CDR3nt: TGTGCCAGCCGAGGAGGGGCTGGAAACACCATATATTTT; CDR3aa: CASRGGAGNTIYF; v_gene: TRBV18; j_gene: TRBJ1-3; abundance: -; d_gene: -
CDR3nt: TGTGCCAGCAGCCCCTACCGGGACATCTCCTACAATGAGCAGTTCTTC; CDR3aa: CASSPYRDISYNEQFF; v_gene: TRBV7-2; j_gene: TRBJ2-1; abundance: -; d_gene: -
CDR3nt: TGCGCCAGCAGCTTGCAGGGACTAGGCTACACCTTC; CDR3aa: CASSLQGLGYTF; v_gene: TRBV5-1; j_gene: TRBJ1-2; abundance: -; d_gene: -